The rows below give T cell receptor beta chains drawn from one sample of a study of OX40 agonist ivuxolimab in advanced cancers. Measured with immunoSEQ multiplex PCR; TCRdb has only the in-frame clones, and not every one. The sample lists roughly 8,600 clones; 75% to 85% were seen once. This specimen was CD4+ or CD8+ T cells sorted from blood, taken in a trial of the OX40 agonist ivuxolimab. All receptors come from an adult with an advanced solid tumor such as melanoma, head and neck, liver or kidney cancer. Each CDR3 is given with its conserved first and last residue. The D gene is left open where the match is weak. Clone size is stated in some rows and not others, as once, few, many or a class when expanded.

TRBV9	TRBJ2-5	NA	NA	TGTGCCAGCAGCTTTAGTAGGGGGGAGACCCAGTACTTC	CASSFSRGETQYF
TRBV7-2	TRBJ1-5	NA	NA	TGTGCCAGCAGCCCTCAGGGCGCAGGGCTGAGCAATCAGCCCCAGCATTTT	CASSPQGAGLSNQPQHF
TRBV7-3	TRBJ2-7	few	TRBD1	TGTGCCAGCAGCTTAAGGGCAGGGGGCGACGAGCAGTACTTC	CASSLRAGGDEQYF
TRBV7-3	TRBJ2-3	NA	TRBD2	TGTGCCAGCAGCCTGACTAGCGGGGCTGTCGATACGCAGTATTTT	CASSLTSGAVDTQYF
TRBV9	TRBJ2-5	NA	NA	TGTGCCAGCAGCGCAACTAGGGAAGAGACCCAGTACTTC	CASSATREETQYF
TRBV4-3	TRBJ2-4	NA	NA	TGCGCCAGCAGCTCTACGGGGAACAAAAACATTCAGTACTTC	CASSSTGNKNIQYF
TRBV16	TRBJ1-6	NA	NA	TGTGCCAGCAACCTGCTTCTGGGGGCATCTACACCCCTCCACTTT	CASNLLLGASTPLHF
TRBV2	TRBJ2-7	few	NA	TGTGCCAGCAGTGAATGGGGTCAGGGAGACTACGAGCAGTACTTC	CASSEWGQGDYEQYF
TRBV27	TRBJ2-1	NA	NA	TGTGCCAGCAGTCCCGGGGGTGGCTCCTACAATGAGCAGTTCTTC	CASSPGGGSYNEQFF
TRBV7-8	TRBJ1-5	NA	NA	TGTGCCAGCAGTTTGGGGGTAAGCAATCAGCCCCAGCATTTT	CASSLGVSNQPQHF
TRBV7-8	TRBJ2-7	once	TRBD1	TGTGCCAGCAGCTACGGGACAGCCTACGAGCAGTACTTC	CASSYGTAYEQYF
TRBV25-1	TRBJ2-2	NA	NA	TGTGCCAGCATCCAGGGTGGGACCGGGGAGCTGTTTTTT	CASIQGGTGELFF
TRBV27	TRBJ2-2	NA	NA	TGTGCCAGCAGTTTTCTGTCTTATCCGAACACCGGGGAGCTGTTTTTT	CASSFLSYPNTGELFF
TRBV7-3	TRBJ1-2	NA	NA	TGTGCCAGCAGCTTAGCAGGGAATGATGGCTACACCTTC	CASSLAGNDGYTF
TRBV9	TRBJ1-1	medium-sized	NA	TGTGCCAGCAGCGTAGCGGAAGGCCTCACTGAAGCTTTCTTT	CASSVAEGLTEAFF
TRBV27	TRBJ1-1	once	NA	TGTGCCAGCAGTTTCGGTCATTTAACTGAAGCTTTCTTT	CASSFGHLTEAFF
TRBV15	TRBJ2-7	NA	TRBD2	TGTGCCACCCCCCCGGGGGGGGCTTTTCAATTTTCAGAGCAGTACTTC	CATPPGGAFQFSEQYF
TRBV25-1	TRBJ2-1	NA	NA	TGTGCCAGCAGTGAGGACACCTACAATGAGCAGTTCTTC	CASSEDTYNEQFF
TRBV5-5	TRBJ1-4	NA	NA	TGTGCCAGCAGCCCTAATGAAAAACTGTTTTTT	CASSPNEKLFF
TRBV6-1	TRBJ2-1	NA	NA	TGTGCCAGCAGCCCCACAGGTGACAATGAGCAGTTCTTC	CASSPTGDNEQFF
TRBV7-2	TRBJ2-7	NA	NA	TGTGCCAGCAGCAGTGTGTGGGAGCAGTACTTC	CASSSVWEQYF
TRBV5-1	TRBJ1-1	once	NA	TGCGCCAGCAGCTTGGGGTCGTACCGGATGACTGAAGCTTTCTTT	CASSLGSYRMTEAFF
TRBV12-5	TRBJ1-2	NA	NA	TGTGCTAGTGGTTTCATCGCGGATCCCCTGCGGTGGAGAGGCTACACCTTC	CASGFIADPLRWRGYTF
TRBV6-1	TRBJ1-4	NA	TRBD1	TGTGCCAGCAGTGAAGGGCAGGGGGCTGAAAAACTGTTTTTT	CASSEGQGAEKLFF
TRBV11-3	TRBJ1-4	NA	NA	TGTGCCAGCAGCTTAGTAATAGGTAGGATTTTTAATGAAAAACTGTTTTTT	CASSLVIGRIFNEKLFF
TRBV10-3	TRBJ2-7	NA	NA	TGTGCCGTCGGATCTGTGGGTCATCTGGACGAGCAGTACTTC	CAVGSVGHLDEQYF
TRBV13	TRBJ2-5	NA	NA	TGTGCCAGCAGCTTGGCTGCCGACCTACCAGAGACCCAGTACTTC	CASSLAADLPETQYF
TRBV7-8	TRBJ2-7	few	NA	TGTGCCAGCAGCTTAGGAAATTGGGGGAGCTCCTACGAGCAGTACTTC	CASSLGNWGSSYEQYF
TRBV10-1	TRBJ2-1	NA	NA	TGCGCCAGCAGTGAGTCGGTTTCGGATGAGCAGTTCTTC	CASSESVSDEQFF
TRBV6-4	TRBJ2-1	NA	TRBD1	TGTGCCAGCAGCCAGACAGGGTACGCCTACAATGAGCAGTTCTTC	CASSQTGYAYNEQFF
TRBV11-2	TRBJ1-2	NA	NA	TGTGCCAGCAGCTCTGATTGGGGCTACACCTTC	CASSSDWGYTF
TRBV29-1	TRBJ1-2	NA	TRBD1	TGCAGCGTTGAAGGTCCAAGCCCCGGGACAGACTATGGCTACACCTTC	CSVEGPSPGTDYGYTF
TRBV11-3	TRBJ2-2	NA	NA	TGTGCCAGCAGCTGGGTGAACACCGGGGAGCTGTTTTTT	CASSWVNTGELFF
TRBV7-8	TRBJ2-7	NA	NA	TGTGCCAGCAGCTCCGAGATCTCCTACGAGCAGTACTTC	CASSSEISYEQYF
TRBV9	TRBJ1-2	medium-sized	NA	TGTGCCAGCAGCTCCTCAGGGGCTTCCAACTATGGCTACACCTTC	CASSSSGASNYGYTF
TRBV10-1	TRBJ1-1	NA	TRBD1	TGCGCCAGCAGTGAGTCCCGGACAGGGACGAACACTGAAGCTTTCTTT	CASSESRTGTNTEAFF
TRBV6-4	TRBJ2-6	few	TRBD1	TGTGCCAGCAGTGACGGGACAGGGGGCTCTGGGGCCAACGTCCTGACTTTC	CASSDGTGGSGANVLTF